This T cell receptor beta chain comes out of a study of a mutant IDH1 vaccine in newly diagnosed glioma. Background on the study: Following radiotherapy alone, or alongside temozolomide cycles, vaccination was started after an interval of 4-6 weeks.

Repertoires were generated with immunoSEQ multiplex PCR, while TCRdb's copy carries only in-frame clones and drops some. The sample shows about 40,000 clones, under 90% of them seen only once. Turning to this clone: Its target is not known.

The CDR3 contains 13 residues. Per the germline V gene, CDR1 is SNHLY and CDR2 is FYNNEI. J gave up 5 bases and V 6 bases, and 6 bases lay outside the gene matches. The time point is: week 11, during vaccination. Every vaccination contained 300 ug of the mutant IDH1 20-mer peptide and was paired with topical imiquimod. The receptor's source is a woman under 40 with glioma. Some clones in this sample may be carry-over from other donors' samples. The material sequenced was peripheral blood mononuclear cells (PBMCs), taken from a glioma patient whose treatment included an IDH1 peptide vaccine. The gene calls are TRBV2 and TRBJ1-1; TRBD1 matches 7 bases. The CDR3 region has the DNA TGTGCCAGCAGACGCGACAGGGTGACTGAAGCTTTCTTT. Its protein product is CASRRDRVTEAFF.